Listed below are T cell receptor beta chains from one sample, sequenced in a study of OX40 agonist ivuxolimab in advanced cancers. Some clones are missing from TCRdb's copy, which holds only in-frame ones; the method was immunoSEQ multiplex PCR. The sample has around 70,000 clones, about 90% seen once. This sample comprised CD4+ or CD8+ T cells sorted from blood, obtained in a trial of the OX40 agonist ivuxolimab. Receptor source: an adult with an advanced solid tumor such as melanoma, head and neck, liver or kidney cancer. The CDR3 runs from the conserved cysteine through the conserved F or W. A D gene is named only where the DNA matches it firmly. Not every row has a clone size; where given, it reads once, few, many or a size class.

CDR3 length: 13; D gene: .; J gene: TRBJ1-4; clone size: .; V gene: TRBV2; CDR3 protein: CASRGTTNEKLFF; CDR3 DNA: TGTGCCAGCAGAGGAACAACTAATGAAAAACTGTTTTTT
CDR3 length: 14; D gene: .; J gene: TRBJ2-7; clone size: .; V gene: TRBV19; CDR3 protein: CASSISGKNYEQYF; CDR3 DNA: TGTGCCAGTAGTATTTCAGGTAAAAACTACGAGCAGTACTTC
CDR3 length: 14; D gene: .; J gene: TRBJ1-1; clone size: few; V gene: TRBV5-5; CDR3 protein: CASSLVARNTEAFF; CDR3 DNA: TGTGCCAGCAGCTTGGTGGCGAGGAACACTGAAGCTTTCTTT
CDR3 length: 11; D gene: .; J gene: TRBJ2-1; clone size: .; V gene: TRBV11-1; CDR3 protein: CASSRDNEQFF; CDR3 DNA: TGTGCCAGCAGTCGAGACAATGAGCAGTTCTTC
CDR3 length: 16; D gene: TRBD1; J gene: TRBJ1-1; clone size: .; V gene: TRBV29-1; CDR3 protein: CSVERETGGFGTEAFF; CDR3 DNA: TGCAGCGTTGAAAGGGAGACAGGGGGCTTCGGCACTGAAGCTTTCTTT
CDR3 length: 15; D gene: TRBD1; J gene: TRBJ2-2; clone size: .; V gene: TRBV5-1; CDR3 protein: CASSSGQAGTGELFF; CDR3 DNA: TGCGCCAGCAGCTCGGGACAGGCTGGGACCGGGGAGCTGTTTTTT
CDR3 length: 15; D gene: .; J gene: TRBJ2-1; clone size: .; V gene: TRBV28; CDR3 protein: CASSLGQGNDNEQFF; CDR3 DNA: TGTGCCAGCAGTTTAGGGCAGGGAAACGACAATGAGCAGTTCTTC
CDR3 length: 12; D gene: .; J gene: TRBJ1-3; clone size: .; V gene: TRBV5-4; CDR3 protein: CASSAGGNTIYF; CDR3 DNA: TGTGCCAGCAGCGCGGGGGGAAACACCATATATTTT
CDR3 length: 15; D gene: .; J gene: TRBJ1-5; clone size: .; V gene: TRBV9; CDR3 protein: CASSVDGYSNQPQHF; CDR3 DNA: TGTGCCAGCAGCGTAGACGGGTATAGCAATCAGCCCCAGCATTTT
CDR3 length: 13; D gene: .; J gene: TRBJ2-1; clone size: .; V gene: TRBV7-3; CDR3 protein: CASSLVGRNEQFF; CDR3 DNA: TGTGCCAGCAGCTTAGTTGGTAGAAATGAGCAGTTCTTC
CDR3 length: 14; D gene: .; J gene: TRBJ2-2; clone size: once; V gene: TRBV18; CDR3 protein: CASSPARGTGELFF; CDR3 DNA: TGTGCCAGCTCACCGGCGAGGGGTACCGGGGAGCTGTTTTTT
CDR3 length: 15; D gene: .; J gene: TRBJ2-4; clone size: few; V gene: TRBV28; CDR3 protein: CASSSLTRLSDIQYF; CDR3 DNA: TGTGCCAGCAGTTCGCTGACACGCCTGTCGGACATTCAGTACTTC
CDR3 length: 16; D gene: TRBD2; J gene: TRBJ2-1; clone size: once; V gene: TRBV5-1; CDR3 protein: CASSLALAGAYNEQFF; CDR3 DNA: TGCGCCAGCAGCTTGGCCTTAGCGGGGGCCTACAATGAGCAGTTCTTC
CDR3 length: 14; D gene: .; J gene: TRBJ1-2; clone size: .; V gene: TRBV11-3; CDR3 protein: CASSSRGGYYGYTF; CDR3 DNA: TGTGCCAGCAGCTCGAGGGGGGGGTACTATGGCTACACCTTC
CDR3 length: 14; D gene: .; J gene: TRBJ2-3; clone size: .; V gene: TRBV5-4; CDR3 protein: CASSLGGSTDTQYF; CDR3 DNA: TGTGCCAGCAGTTTGGGAGGCAGCACAGATACGCAGTATTTT
CDR3 length: 16; D gene: .; J gene: TRBJ2-5; clone size: .; V gene: TRBV5-1; CDR3 protein: CASSLITGLNQETQYF; CDR3 DNA: TGCGCCAGCAGCTTGATTACAGGCTTAAACCAAGAGACCCAGTACTTC
CDR3 length: 13; D gene: .; J gene: TRBJ1-2; clone size: .; V gene: TRBV28; CDR3 protein: CASSYPGTYGYTF; CDR3 DNA: TGTGCCAGCAGTTACCCGGGCACCTATGGCTACACCTTC
CDR3 length: 16; D gene: TRBD2; J gene: TRBJ2-1; clone size: .; V gene: TRBV19; CDR3 protein: CASSITGAGGYNEQFF; CDR3 DNA: TGTGCCAGTAGTATTACTGGGGCCGGGGGGTACAATGAGCAGTTCTTC
CDR3 length: 14; D gene: TRBD2; J gene: TRBJ2-5; clone size: .; V gene: TRBV11-3; CDR3 protein: CASSWASGSETQYF; CDR3 DNA: TGTGCCAGCAGCTGGGCTAGCGGATCTGAGACCCAGTACTTC
CDR3 length: 15; D gene: TRBD1; J gene: TRBJ2-1; clone size: .; V gene: TRBV18; CDR3 protein: CASSPGQGTYNEQFF; CDR3 DNA: TGTGCCAGCTCCCCGGGACAGGGGACCTACAATGAGCAGTTCTTC
CDR3 length: 13; D gene: .; J gene: TRBJ2-7; clone size: .; V gene: TRBV13; CDR3 protein: CASSPAGEVWQYF; CDR3 DNA: TGTGCCAGCAGCCCGGCAGGGGAGGTGTGGCAGTACTTC
CDR3 length: 14; D gene: .; J gene: TRBJ1-6; clone size: .; V gene: TRBV7-9; CDR3 protein: CASSFTTGNSPLHF; CDR3 DNA: TGTGCCAGCAGCTTCACCACAGGGAACTCACCCCTCCACTTT
CDR3 length: 14; D gene: .; J gene: TRBJ2-3; clone size: .; V gene: TRBV19; CDR3 protein: CASSPGTGTDTQYF; CDR3 DNA: TGTGCCAGTAGTCCCGGGACGGGCACAGATACGCAGTATTTT
CDR3 length: 13; D gene: .; J gene: TRBJ1-1; clone size: .; V gene: TRBV5-1; CDR3 protein: CASSPSSNTEAFF; CDR3 DNA: TGCGCCAGCAGCCCCTCCTCGAACACTGAAGCTTTCTTT
CDR3 length: 15; D gene: .; J gene: TRBJ1-2; clone size: .; V gene: TRBV7-3; CDR3 protein: CASSLTPGSPYGYTF; CDR3 DNA: TGTGCCAGCAGCTTAACACCAGGGTCCCCTTATGGCTACACCTTC
CDR3 length: 13; D gene: .; J gene: TRBJ1-2; clone size: .; V gene: TRBV5-4; CDR3 protein: CASSPGRGYGYTF; CDR3 DNA: TGTGCCAGCAGCCCAGGGAGGGGCTATGGCTACACCTTC
CDR3 length: 17; D gene: TRBD1; J gene: TRBJ2-2; clone size: .; V gene: TRBV7-9; CDR3 protein: CASSSLAGTGSTGELFF; CDR3 DNA: TGTGCCAGCAGCTCCTTAGCCGGGACAGGGAGCACCGGGGAGCTGTTTTTT
CDR3 length: 15; D gene: .; J gene: TRBJ1-1; clone size: once; V gene: TRBV10-3; CDR3 protein: CAISESGRVDTEAFF; CDR3 DNA: TGTGCCATCAGTGAGTCTGGAAGGGTGGATACTGAAGCTTTCTTT
CDR3 length: 16; D gene: TRBD2; J gene: TRBJ2-1; clone size: .; V gene: TRBV5-1; CDR3 protein: CASSLVAGGSYNEQFF; CDR3 DNA: TGCGCCAGCAGCTTGGTAGCGGGAGGTTCCTACAATGAGCAGTTCTTC
CDR3 length: 15; D gene: .; J gene: TRBJ1-1; clone size: few; V gene: TRBV19; CDR3 protein: CASSEGDLMNTEAFF; CDR3 DNA: TGTGCCAGTAGTGAGGGGGACCTCATGAACACTGAAGCTTTCTTT